Listed below are T cell receptor beta chains from one sample, sequenced in a study of OX40 agonist ivuxolimab in advanced cancers. Only in-frame clones appear in the TCRdb table, and some are missing; sequencing was by immunoSEQ multiplex PCR. The sample records fewer than 100,000 clones, about 94% being singletons. This sample comprised CD4+ or CD8+ T cells sorted from blood, obtained in a trial of the OX40 agonist ivuxolimab. The receptor source for this set is an adult with an advanced solid tumor such as melanoma, head and neck, liver or kidney cancer. Each CDR3 is given with its conserved first and last residue. D genes are given only for firm matches. The size field is filled for only some rows; it gives once, few, many or a size class.

>TRBJ1-2|TRBV4-3|TRBD1|NA
CASSQALLPGQDLFGYTF
TGCGCCAGCAGCCAAGCCCTCCTACCGGGACAGGACCTATTCGGCTACACCTTC
>TRBJ2-3|TRBV4-3|NA|NA
CASWDLATDTQYF
TGCGCCAGCTGGGACCTTGCGACAGATACGCAGTATTTT
>TRBJ2-3|TRBV7-9|TRBD2|NA
CASSPKGTRTGTDTQYF
TGTGCCAGCAGCCCAAAGGGGACTAGGACTGGCACAGATACGCAGTATTTT
>TRBJ1-2|TRBV4-1|TRBD1|NA
CASSQDPGGAPYGYTF
TGCGCCAGCAGCCAAGATCCAGGGGGCGCGCCCTATGGCTACACCTTC
>TRBJ1-2|TRBV19|NA|NA
CASRTSGADYGYTF
TGTGCCAGTAGAACCTCCGGGGCAGACTATGGCTACACCTTC
>TRBJ2-5|TRBV7-2|NA|NA
CASSLFGYSVETQYF
TGTGCCAGCAGCTTATTCGGGTATTCCGTAGAGACCCAGTACTTC
>TRBJ2-2|TRBV10-2|NA|once
CASSFPGTGELFF
TGCGCCAGCAGCTTTCCAGGGACCGGGGAGCTGTTTTTT
>TRBJ2-1|TRBV10-1|NA|once
CASSGSGDEQFF
TGCGCCAGCAGTGGGAGTGGGGATGAGCAGTTCTTC
>TRBJ2-7|TRBV7-8|TRBD2|NA
CASSPRGGFSYEQYF
TGTGCCAGCAGCCCCCGGGGGGGGTTCTCCTACGAGCAGTACTTC
>TRBJ2-7|TRBV2|NA|NA
CASRPKQGTISIFAYEQYF
TGTGCCAGCAGACCTAAGCAGGGTACTATTTCAATATTCGCCTACGAGCAGTACTTC
>TRBJ2-1|TRBV7-9|TRBD1|few
CASSLVPDRGGEQFF
TGTGCCAGCAGCTTAGTTCCGGACAGGGGTGGTGAGCAGTTCTTC
>TRBJ2-2|TRBV29-1|TRBD2|NA
CSVVGTSGSLAGELFF
TGCAGCGTGGTGGGGACTAGCGGGAGCTTGGCCGGGGAGCTGTTTTTT
>TRBJ2-2|TRBV10-3|TRBD2|NA
CAISTGTSEAGELFF
TGTGCCATCAGTACGGGGACTAGCGAGGCCGGGGAGCTGTTTTTT
>TRBJ2-3|TRBV9|TRBD2|NA
CASREPGGLRDTQYF
TGTGCCAGCAGAGAGCCGGGGGGACTAAGAGATACGCAGTATTTT
>TRBJ2-1|TRBV13|TRBD2|NA
CASSPQREGPYNEQFF
TGTGCCAGCAGCCCCCAGAGGGAGGGGCCTTACAATGAGCAGTTCTTC
>TRBJ2-2|TRBV9|NA|NA
CASSAVQTDAGELFF
TGTGCCAGCAGCGCTGTCCAGACCGATGCCGGGGAGCTGTTTTTT
>TRBJ2-2|TRBV2|NA|NA
CASSEALDGEELFF
TGTGCCAGCAGTGAAGCGCTTGATGGCGAAGAGCTGTTTTTT
>TRBJ2-2|TRBV7-9|NA|few
CASISGVNTGELFF
TGTGCCAGCATCTCGGGGGTGAACACCGGGGAGCTGTTTTTT
>TRBJ2-3|TRBV13|TRBD2|once
CASSSGLAGSDTQYF
TGTGCCAGCAGCTCAGGACTAGCGGGGTCAGATACGCAGTATTTT
>TRBJ1-5|TRBV27|TRBD1|once
CASSSPGQGRNQPQHF
TGTGCCAGCAGTTCTCCCGGACAGGGGCGGAATCAGCCCCAGCATTTT
>TRBJ2-1|TRBV6-1|NA|NA
CASSLYNEQFF
TGTGCCAGCAGTTTATACAATGAGCAGTTCTTC
>TRBJ1-1|TRBV4-1|NA|NA
CASSHLEGGEAFF
TGCGCCAGCAGCCACCTCGAGGGAGGGGAAGCTTTCTTT
>TRBJ2-5|TRBV28|TRBD1|NA
CASNLDRGRIETQYF
TGTGCCAGCAACCTTGACAGGGGGCGTATAGAGACCCAGTACTTC
>TRBJ1-5|TRBV6-5|NA|NA
CASSDSGNQPQHF
TGTGCCAGCAGTGACAGTGGCAATCAGCCCCAGCATTTT
>TRBJ2-3|TRBV12-5|NA|NA
CASGPSTGDTQYF
TGTGCTAGTGGTCCCTCCACAGGGGATACGCAGTATTTT
>TRBJ2-1|TRBV9|NA|NA
CASSPRLIDNEQFF
TGTGCCAGCAGCCCCCGCCTTATCGACAATGAGCAGTTCTTC
>TRBJ1-2|TRBV20-1|NA|NA
CSASSGSGYTF
TGCAGTGCTAGCTCAGGGTCTGGCTACACCTTC
>TRBJ2-1|TRBV15|TRBD2|NA
CATSDSSGTHEQFF
TGTGCCACCAGCGATTCTAGCGGGACCCATGAGCAGTTCTTC